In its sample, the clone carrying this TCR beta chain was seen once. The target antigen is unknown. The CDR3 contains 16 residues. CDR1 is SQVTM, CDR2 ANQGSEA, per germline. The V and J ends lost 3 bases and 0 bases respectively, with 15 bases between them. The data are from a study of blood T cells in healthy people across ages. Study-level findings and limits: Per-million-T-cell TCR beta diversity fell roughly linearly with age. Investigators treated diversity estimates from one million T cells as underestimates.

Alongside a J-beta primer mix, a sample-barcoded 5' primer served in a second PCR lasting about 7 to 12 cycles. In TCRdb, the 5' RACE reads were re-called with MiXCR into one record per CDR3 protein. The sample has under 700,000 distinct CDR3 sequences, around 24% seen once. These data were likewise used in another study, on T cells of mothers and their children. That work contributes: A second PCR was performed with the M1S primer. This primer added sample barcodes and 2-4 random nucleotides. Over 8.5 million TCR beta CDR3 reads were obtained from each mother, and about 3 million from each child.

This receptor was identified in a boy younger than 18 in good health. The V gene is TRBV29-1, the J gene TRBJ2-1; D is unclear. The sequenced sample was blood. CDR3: CSVDSTGRSSYNEQFF. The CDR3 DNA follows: TGCAGCGTTGACTCAACGGGCAGGAGCTCCTACAATGAGCAGTTCTTC.